This T cell receptor beta chain was obtained from a study of blood T cell repertoires in COVID-19. V gave up 2 bases and J gave up 11 bases; unmatched junction bases: 2. Germline V CDR1 and CDR2: KGHSH, LQKENI. CDR3 length: 13 amino acids. Clones were read by immunoSEQ multiplex PCR, and TCRdb kept only the in-frame ones, dropping some. The sample records roughly 250,000 clones, roughly 88% being singletons. This clone has a single count. The receptor comes from a human donor with COVID-19, enrolled during active disease. The donor label of this sample is uncertain. Source material: peripheral blood. The chain couples TRBV18 to TRBJ1-6; 8 bases align to TRBD1. The CDR3 DNA reads TGTGCCAGCTCACCAGGGGACAGGACACCCCTCCACTTT. Amino acid sequence: CASSPGDRTPLHF.